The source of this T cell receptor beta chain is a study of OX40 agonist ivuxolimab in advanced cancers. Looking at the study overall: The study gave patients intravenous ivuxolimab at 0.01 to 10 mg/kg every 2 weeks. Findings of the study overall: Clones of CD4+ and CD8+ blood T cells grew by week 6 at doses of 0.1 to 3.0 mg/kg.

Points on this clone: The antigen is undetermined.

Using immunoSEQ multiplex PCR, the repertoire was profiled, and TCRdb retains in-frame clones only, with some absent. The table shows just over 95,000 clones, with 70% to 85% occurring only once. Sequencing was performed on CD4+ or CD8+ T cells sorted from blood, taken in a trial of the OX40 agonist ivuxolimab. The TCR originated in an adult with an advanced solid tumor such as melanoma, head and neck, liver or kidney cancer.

The CDR3 spells CASSPDRGLKDTQYF. CDR3 in DNA: TGTGCCAGCTCTCCAGACAGGGGTCTTAAAGATACGCAGTATTTT. V usage is TRBV18 and J usage is TRBJ2-3; 8 nucleotides line up with TRBD1. Germline trimming cut 6 bases from V and 5 bases from J; bases unmatched to any gene: 10. Germline-derived CDR1 and CDR2 are KGHSH and LQKENI. The CDR3 is 15 residues long.